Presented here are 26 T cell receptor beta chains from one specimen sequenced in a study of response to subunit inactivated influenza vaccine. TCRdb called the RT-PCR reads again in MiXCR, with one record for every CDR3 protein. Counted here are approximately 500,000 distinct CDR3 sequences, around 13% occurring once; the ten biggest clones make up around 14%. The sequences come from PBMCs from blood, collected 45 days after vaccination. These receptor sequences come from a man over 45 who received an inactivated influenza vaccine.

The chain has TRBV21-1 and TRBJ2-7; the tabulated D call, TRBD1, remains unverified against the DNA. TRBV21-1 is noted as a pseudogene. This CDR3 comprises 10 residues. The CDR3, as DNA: TGTGCCAGCAAGGACAGTGGTCCTCACTTC. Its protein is CASKDSGPHF.

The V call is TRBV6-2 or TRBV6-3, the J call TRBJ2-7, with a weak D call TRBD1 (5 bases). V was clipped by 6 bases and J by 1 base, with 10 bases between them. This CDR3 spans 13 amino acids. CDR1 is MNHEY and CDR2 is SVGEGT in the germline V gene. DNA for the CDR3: TGTGCCAGCAGACGAGACAGTTCCTACGAGCAGTACTTC. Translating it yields CASRRDSSYEQYF.

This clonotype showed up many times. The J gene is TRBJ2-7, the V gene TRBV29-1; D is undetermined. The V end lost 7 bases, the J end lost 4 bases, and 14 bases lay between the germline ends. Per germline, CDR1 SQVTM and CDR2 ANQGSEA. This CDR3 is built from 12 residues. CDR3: CSALGREYEQYF. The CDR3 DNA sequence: TGCAGCGCCCTTGGTAGGGAATACGAGCAGTACTTC.

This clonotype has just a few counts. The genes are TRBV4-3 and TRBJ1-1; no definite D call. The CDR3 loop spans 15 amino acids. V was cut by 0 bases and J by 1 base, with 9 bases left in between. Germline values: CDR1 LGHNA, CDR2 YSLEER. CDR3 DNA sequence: TGCGCCAGCAGCCAAGATGGGGTGGCGAACACTGAAGCTTTCTTT. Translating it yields CASSQDGVANTEAFF.

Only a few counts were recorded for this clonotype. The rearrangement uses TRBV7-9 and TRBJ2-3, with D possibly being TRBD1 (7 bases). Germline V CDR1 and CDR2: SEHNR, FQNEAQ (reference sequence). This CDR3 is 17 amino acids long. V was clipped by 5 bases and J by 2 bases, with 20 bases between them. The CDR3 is CASSGNRGLKVTDTQYF. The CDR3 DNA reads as TGTGCCAGCAGCGGAAACAGGGGACTGAAAGTCACAGATACGCAGTATTTT.

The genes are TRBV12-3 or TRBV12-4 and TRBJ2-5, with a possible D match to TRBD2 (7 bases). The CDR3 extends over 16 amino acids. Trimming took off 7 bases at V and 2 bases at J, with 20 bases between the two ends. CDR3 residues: CASTPTVGGLQETQYF. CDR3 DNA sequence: TGTGCCAGCACCCCCACGGTCGGGGGGCTGCAAGAGACCCAGTACTTC.

The CDR3 region has the DNA TGCGCCAGCAGGTCGGTCCCCGGGGAGCTGTTTTTT. Translation: CASRSVPGELFF. The rearrangement links TRBV5-1 to TRBJ2-2, with D unresolved. Germline V gene data show CDR1 as SGHRS and CDR2 as YFSETQ. Deletions cut 5 bases from V and 6 bases from J, with 8 bases between. CDR3 size: 12 residues.

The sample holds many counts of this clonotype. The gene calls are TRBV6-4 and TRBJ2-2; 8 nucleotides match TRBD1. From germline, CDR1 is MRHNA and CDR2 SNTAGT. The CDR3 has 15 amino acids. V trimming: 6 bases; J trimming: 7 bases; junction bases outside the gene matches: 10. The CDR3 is CASRPQGGNGGELFF. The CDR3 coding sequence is TGTGCCAGCAGGCCACAGGGGGGAAACGGCGGGGAGCTGTTTTTT.

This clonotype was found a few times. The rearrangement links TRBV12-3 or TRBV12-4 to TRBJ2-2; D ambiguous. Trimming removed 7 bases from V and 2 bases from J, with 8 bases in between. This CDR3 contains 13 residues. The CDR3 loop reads CASIDGNTGELFF. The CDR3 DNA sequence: TGTGCCAGCATCGACGGTAACACCGGGGAGCTGTTTTTT.

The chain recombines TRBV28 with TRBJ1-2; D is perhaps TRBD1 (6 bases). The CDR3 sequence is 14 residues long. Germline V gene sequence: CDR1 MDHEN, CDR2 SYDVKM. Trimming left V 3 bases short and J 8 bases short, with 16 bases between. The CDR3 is CASSLTGYVVGYTF. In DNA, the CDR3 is TGTGCCAGCAGTTTGACAGGTTACGTCGTAGGCTACACCTTC.

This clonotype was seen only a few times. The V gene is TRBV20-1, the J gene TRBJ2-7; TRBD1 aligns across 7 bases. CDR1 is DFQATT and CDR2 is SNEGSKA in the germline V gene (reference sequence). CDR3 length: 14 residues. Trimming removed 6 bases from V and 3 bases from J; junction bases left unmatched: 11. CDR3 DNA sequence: TGCAGTGCAAGCGACAGGGCGCATCTCTACGAGCAGTACTTC. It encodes CSASDRAHLYEQYF.

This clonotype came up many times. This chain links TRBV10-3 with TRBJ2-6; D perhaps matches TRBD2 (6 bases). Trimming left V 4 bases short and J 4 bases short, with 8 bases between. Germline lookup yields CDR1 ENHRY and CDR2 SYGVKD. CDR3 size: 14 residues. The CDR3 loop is CAISGREGANVLTF. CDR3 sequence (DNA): TGTGCCATCAGTGGGAGGGAGGGGGCCAACGTCCTGACTTTC.

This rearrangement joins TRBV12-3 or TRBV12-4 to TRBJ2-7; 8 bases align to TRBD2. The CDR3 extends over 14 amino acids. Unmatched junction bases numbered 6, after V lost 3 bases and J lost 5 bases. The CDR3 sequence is CASSFAGGRNEQYF. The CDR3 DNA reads TGTGCCAGCAGTTTCGCGGGGGGAAGGAACGAGCAGTACTTC.

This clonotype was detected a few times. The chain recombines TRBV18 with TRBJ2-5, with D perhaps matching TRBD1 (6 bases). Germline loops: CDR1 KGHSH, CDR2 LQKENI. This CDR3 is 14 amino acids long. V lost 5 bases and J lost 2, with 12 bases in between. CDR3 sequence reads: CASSNPGQQETQYF. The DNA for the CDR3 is TGTGCCAGCTCAAACCCGGGACAACAAGAGACCCAGTACTTC.

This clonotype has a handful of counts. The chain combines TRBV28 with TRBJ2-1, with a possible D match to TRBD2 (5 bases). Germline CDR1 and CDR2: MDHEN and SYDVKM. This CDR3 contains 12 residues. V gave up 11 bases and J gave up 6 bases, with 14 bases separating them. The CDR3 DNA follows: TGTGCCGTGGCGGGCAACCCCAATGAGCAGTTCTTC. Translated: CAVAGNPNEQFF. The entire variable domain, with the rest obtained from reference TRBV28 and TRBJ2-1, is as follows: DVKVTQSSRYLVKRTGEKVFLECVQDMDHENMFWYRQDPGLGLRLIYFSYDVKMKEKGDIPEGYSVSREKKERFSLILESASTNQTSMYLCAVAGNPNEQFFGPGTRLTVL.

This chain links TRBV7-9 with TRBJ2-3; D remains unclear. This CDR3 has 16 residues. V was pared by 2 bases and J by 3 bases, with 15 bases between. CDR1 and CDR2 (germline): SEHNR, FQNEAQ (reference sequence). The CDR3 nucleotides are TGTGCCAGCAGCTTAAGCCAGTTGTTGGGGACAGATACGCAGTATTTT. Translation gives CASSLSQLLGTDTQYF.

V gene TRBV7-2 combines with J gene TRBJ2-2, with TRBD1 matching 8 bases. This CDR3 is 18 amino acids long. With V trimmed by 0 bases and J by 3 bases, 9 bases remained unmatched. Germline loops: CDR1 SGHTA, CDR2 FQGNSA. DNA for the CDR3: TGTGCCAGCAGCTTAGCGGGGCAGGGGGCGTGGGACACCGGGGAGCTGTTTTTT. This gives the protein CASSLAGQGAWDTGELFF.

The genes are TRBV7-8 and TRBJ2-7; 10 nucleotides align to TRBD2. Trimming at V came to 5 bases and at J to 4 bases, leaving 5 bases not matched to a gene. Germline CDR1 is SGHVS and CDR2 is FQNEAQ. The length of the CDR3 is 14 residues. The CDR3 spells CASSNRTSGYEQYF. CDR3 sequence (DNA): TGTGCCAGCAGCAACCGGACTAGCGGATACGAGCAGTACTTC.

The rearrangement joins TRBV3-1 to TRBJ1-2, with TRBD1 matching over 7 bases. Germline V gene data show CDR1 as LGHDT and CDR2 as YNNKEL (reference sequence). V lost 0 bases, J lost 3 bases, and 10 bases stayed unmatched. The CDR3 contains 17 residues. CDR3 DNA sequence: TGTGCCAGCAGCCAAGAAGGAACGGCAGGGGGACACTATGGCTACACCTTC. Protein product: CASSQEGTAGGHYGYTF. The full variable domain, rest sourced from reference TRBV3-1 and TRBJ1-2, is DTAVSQTPKYLVTQMGNDKSIKCEQNLGHDTMYWYKQDSKKFLKIMFSYNNKELIINETVPNRFSPKSPDKAHLNLHINSLELGDSAVYFCASSQEGTAGGHYGYTFGSGTRLTVV.

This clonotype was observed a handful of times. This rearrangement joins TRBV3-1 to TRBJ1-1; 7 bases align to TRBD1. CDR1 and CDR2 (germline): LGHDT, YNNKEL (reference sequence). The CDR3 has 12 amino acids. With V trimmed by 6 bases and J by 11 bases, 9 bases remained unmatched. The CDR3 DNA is TGTGCCAGCAGTCCACAGGGGATGGTCGCTTTCTTT. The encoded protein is CASSPQGMVAFF. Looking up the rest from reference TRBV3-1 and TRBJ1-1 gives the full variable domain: DTAVSQTPKYLVTQMGNDKSIKCEQNLGHDTMYWYKQDSKKFLKIMFSYNNKELIINETVPNRFSPKSPDKAHLNLHINSLELGDSAVYFCASSPQGMVAFFGQGTRLTVV.

The CDR3 nucleotides read TGTGCCACCAGCAGATTCGTGCCGTCTAGCGGGGGGGCAGTCACCGGGGAGCTGTTTTTT. This gives the protein CATSRFVPSSGGAVTGELFF. This rearrangement joins TRBV15 to TRBJ2-2; 12 nucleotides match TRBD2. This CDR3 is built from 20 residues. With V trimmed by 2 bases and J by 4 bases, 14 bases remained unmatched. Germline assignment: CDR1 LNHNV and CDR2 YYDKDF (reference sequence).

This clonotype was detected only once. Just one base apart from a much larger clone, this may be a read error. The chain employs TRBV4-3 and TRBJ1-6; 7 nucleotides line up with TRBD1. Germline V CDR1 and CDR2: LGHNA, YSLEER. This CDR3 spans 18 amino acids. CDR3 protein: CGSSQEPQGVVYNSPLHF. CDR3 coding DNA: TGCGGCAGCAGCCAAGAGCCCCAGGGGGTCGTTTATAATTCACCCCTCCACTTT.

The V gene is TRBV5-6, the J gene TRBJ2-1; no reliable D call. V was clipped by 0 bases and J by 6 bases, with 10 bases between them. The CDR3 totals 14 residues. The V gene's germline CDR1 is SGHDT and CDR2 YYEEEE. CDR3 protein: CASSLGWSPNEQFF. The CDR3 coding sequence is TGTGCCAGCAGCTTGGGTTGGAGTCCCAATGAGCAGTTCTTC. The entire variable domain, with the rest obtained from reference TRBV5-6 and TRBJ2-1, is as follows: DAGVTQSPTHLIKTRGQQVTLRCSPKSGHDTVSWYQQALGQGPQFIFQYYEEEERQRGNFPDRFSGHQFPNYSSELNVNALLLGDSALYLCASSLGWSPNEQFFGPGTRLTVL.

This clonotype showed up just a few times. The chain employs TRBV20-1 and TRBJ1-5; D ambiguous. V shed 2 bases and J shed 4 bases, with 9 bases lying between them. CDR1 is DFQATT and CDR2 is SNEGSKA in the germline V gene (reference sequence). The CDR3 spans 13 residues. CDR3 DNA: TGCAGTGCTAGACGTTCAGAAAATCAGCCCCAGCATTTT. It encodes CSARRSENQPQHF.

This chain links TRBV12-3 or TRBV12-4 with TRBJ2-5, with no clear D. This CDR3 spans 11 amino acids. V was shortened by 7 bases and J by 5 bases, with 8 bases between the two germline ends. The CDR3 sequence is CASTPAETQYF. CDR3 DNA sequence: TGTGCCAGCACCCCAGCGGAGACCCAGTACTTC.

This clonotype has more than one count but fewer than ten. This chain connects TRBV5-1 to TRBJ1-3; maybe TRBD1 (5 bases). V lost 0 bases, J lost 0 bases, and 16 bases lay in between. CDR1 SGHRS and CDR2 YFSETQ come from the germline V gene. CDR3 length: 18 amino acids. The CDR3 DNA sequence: TGCGCCAGCAGCTTGGATGCAGGGTCAATGTCCTCTGGAAACACCATATATTTT. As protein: CASSLDAGSMSSGNTIYF.